The clone carrying this T cell receptor beta chain came up a few times. Its specificity is unknown. These data are taken from a study of post-analysis software for immune sequencing data. Across the study: The patients showed relapsing-remitting, secondary progressive and progressive-relapsing multiple sclerosis courses. General study results and limits: Those with multiple sclerosis, the patient group, showed significantly lower normalized Chao1 diversity than controls. F measure grouped same-batch samples tightly together. In patients, about five TRBV segments were more frequent than in controls, with TRBV5-6, TRBV5-1 and TRBV20-1 among them.

Every TCR beta cDNA library bore unique molecular identifiers. TCRdb reprocessed the PCR reads via MiXCR and lists one record per CDR3 protein. The sample yields more than 450,000 distinct CDR3 sequences, approximately 31% seen once. Germline V lookup: CDR1 MNHEY, CDR2 SVGEGT. The CDR3 has 13 amino acids. With V trimmed by 6 bases and J by 7 bases, 6 bases remained unmatched. The TCR was taken from a girl under 18 with multiple sclerosis. The sequencing sample was made of blood. This chain uses TRBV6-2 or TRBV6-3 with TRBJ2-5; 9 bases line up with TRBD1. For the CDR3, the DNA is TGTGCCAGCAGAAGGACAGGGGCTGGGACCCAGTACTTC. Translated: CASRRTGAGTQYF.